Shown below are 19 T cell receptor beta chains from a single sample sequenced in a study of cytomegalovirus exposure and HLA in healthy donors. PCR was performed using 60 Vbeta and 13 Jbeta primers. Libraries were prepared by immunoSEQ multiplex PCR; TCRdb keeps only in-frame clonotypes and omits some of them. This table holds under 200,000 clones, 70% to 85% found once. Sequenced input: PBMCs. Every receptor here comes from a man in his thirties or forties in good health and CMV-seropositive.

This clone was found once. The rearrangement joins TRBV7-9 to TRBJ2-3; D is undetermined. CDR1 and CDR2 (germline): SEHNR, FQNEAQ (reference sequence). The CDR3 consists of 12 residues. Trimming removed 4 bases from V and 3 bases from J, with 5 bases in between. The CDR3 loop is CASSSVTDTQYF. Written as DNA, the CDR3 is TGTGCCAGCAGCTCGGTAACAGATACGCAGTATTTT.

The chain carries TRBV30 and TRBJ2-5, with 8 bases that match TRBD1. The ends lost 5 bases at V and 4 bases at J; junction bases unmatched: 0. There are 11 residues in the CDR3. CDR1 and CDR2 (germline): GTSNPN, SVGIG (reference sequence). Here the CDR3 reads CAWGQGETQYF. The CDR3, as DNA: TGTGCCTGGGGACAGGGAGAGACCCAGTACTTC.

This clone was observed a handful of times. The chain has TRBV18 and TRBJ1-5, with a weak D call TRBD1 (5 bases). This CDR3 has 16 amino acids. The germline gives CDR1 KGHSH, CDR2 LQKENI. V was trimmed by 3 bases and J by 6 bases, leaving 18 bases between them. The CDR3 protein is CASSPRGRERAQPQHF. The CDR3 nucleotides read TGTGCCAGCTCACCGCGGGGGAGGGAAAGGGCTCAGCCCCAGCATTTT.

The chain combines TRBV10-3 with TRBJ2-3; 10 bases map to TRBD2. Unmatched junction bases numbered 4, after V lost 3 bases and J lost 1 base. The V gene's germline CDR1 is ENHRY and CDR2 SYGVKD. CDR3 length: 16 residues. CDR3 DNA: TGTGCCATCAGTGACCCGAGCGGGAGGGGCACAGATACGCAGTATTTT. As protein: CAISDPSGRGTDTQYF.

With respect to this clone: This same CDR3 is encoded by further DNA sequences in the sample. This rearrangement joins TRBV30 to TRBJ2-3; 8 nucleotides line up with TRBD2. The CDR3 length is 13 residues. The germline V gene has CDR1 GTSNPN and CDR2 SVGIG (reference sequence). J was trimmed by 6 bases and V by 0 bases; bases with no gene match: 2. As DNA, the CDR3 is TGTGCCTGGAGTGTCGGGGGGGCCGATACGCAGTATTTT. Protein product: CAWSVGGADTQYF.

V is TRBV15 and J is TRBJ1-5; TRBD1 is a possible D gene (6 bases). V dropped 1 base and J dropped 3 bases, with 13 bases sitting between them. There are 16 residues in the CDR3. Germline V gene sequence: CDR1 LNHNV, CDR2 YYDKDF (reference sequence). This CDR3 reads CATSRGGGRDNQPQHF. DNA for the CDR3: TGTGCCACCAGCAGAGGGGGGGGCAGGGACAATCAGCCCCAGCATTTT.

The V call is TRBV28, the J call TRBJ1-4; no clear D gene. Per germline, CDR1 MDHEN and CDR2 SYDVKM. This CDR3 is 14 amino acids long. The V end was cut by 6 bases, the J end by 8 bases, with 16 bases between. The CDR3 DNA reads TGTGCCAGCAGGCTGGTTAGAGCGGAGGAAAAACTGTTTTTT. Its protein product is CASRLVRAEEKLFF.

CDR3 sequence reads: CASRRDNQPQHF. The CDR3 region has the DNA TGTGCCAGCAGACGGGACAATCAGCCCCAGCATTTT. The rearrangement uses TRBV25-1 and TRBJ1-5; D is undetermined. With 6 bases removed from V and 3 bases from J, the gap between germline ends came to 6 bases. Germline lookup yields CDR1 MGHDK and CDR2 SYGVNS. The CDR3 consists of 12 residues.

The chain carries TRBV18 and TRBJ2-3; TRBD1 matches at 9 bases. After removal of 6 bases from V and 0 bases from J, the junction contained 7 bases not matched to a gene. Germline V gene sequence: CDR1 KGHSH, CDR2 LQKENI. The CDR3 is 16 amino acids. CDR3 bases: TGTGCCAGCTCCCCTAGGGGACAGGGTAGCACAGATACGCAGTATTTT. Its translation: CASSPRGQGSTDTQYF.

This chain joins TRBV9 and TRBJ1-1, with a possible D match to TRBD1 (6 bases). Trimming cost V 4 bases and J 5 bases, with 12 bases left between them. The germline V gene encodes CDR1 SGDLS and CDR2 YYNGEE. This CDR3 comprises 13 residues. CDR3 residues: CASSQTGTTEAFF. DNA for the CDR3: TGTGCCAGCAGCCAAACAGGGACAACTGAAGCTTTCTTT.

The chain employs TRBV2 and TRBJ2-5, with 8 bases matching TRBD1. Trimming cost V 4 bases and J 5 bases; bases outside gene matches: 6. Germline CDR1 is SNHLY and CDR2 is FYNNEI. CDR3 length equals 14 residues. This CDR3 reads CASSGQGLRETQYF. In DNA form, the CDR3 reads TGTGCCAGCAGTGGACAGGGGTTAAGGGAGACCCAGTACTTC.

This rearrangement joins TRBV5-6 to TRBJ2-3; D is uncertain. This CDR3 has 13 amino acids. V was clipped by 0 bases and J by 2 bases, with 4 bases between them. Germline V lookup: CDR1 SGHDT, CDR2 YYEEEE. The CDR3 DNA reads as TGTGCCAGCAGCTTGGCGTCCACAGATACGCAGTATTTT. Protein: CASSLASTDTQYF.

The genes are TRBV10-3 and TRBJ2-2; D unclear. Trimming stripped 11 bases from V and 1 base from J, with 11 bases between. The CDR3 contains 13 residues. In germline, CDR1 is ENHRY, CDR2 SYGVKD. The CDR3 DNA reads TGTGCCCGATCCTTAGAGAACACCGGGGAGCTGTTTTTT. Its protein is CARSLENTGELFF.

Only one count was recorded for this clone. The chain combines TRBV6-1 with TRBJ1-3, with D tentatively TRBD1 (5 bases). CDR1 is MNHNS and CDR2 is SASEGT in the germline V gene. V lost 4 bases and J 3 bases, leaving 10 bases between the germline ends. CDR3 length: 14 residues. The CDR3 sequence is CASSAGGGGNTIYF. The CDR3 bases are TGTGCCAGCAGTGCTGGGGGGGGTGGAAACACCATATATTTT.

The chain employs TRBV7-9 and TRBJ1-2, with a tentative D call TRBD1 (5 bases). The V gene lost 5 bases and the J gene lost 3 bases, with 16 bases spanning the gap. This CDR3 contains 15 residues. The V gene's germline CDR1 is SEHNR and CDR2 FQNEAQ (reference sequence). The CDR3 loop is CASSLTPGDDYGYTF. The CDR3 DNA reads TGTGCCAGCAGCCTTACCCCGGGGGATGACTATGGCTACACCTTC.

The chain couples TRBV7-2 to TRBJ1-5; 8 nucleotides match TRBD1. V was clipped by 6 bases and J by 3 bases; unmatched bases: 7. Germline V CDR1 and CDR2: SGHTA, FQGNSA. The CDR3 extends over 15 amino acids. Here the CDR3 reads CASRRTGSYNQPQHF. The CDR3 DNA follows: TGTGCCAGCAGGCGGACAGGGAGTTACAATCAGCCCCAGCATTTT. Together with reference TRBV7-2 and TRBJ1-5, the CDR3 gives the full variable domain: GAGVSQSPSNKVTEKGKDVELRCDPISGHTALYWYRQSLGQGLEFLIYFQGNSAPDKSGLPSDRFSAERTGGSVSTLTIQRTQQEDSAVYLCASRRTGSYNQPQHFGDGTRLSIL.

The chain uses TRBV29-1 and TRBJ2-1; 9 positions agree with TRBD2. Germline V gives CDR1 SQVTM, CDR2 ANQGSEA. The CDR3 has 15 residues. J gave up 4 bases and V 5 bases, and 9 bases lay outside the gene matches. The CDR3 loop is CSVKVASGEYNEQFF. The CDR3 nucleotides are TGCAGCGTTAAAGTGGCTAGCGGGGAATACAATGAGCAGTTCTTC.

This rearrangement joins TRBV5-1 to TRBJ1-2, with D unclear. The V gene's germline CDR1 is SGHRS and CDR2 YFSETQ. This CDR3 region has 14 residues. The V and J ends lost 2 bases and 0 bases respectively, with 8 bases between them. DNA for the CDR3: TGCGCCAGCAGCTTAGAATCAGCTAACTATGGCTACACCTTC. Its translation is CASSLESANYGYTF.

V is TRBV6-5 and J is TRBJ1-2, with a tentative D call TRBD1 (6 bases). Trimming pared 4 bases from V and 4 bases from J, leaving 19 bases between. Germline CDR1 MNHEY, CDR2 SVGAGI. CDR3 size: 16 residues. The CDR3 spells CASSFLGQGFTYGYTF. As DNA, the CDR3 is TGTGCCAGCAGTTTTCTCGGTCAGGGGTTTACCTATGGCTACACCTTC.